This entry is about one T cell receptor (beta chain). Its antigen remains unknown. This specimen belongs to a study of cytomegalovirus exposure and HLA in healthy donors. Overall study: Unique TCRs numbering some 80 million, obtained from HLA-typed donors, made up an early data release.

Points from the study as a whole: Later analysis identified a missense DCLRE1C variant that was linked to TCR beta V- and J-gene trimming. Across HLA loci, a later analysis found differing TCR association rates, with DRB1 most and HLA-C fewest.

PCR primers comprised 60 Vbeta and 13 Jbeta primers. Libraries were prepared by immunoSEQ multiplex PCR; TCRdb keeps only in-frame clonotypes and omits some of them. This table lists about 59,000 clones. Although they were nominally healthy when sampled, donors likely had unrecorded immune exposures. The V segment lost 5 bases and the J segment 3 bases; nucleotides outside the gene matches: 3. Germline values: CDR1 MRHNA, CDR2 SNTAGT. This CDR3 is 14 amino acids long. Sequences were obtained from PBMCs. This chain joins TRBV6-4 and TRBJ2-2; 7 bases fit TRBD1. The TCR comes from a man in his thirties or forties in good health and CMV-seropositive. The CDR3 bases are TGTGCCAGCAGTCCCCAGGGGGACACCGGGGAGCTGTTTTTT. This gives the protein CASSPQGDTGELFF.